This T cell receptor (beta chain) originates from a study of T cell responses to AZD1222 COVID-19 vaccine. Trimming cost V 0 bases and J 5 bases; bases outside gene matches: 8. The germline V gene has CDR1 WNHNN and CDR2 SYGVQD (reference sequence). The CDR3 consists of 17 residues. Clones were sequenced by immunoSEQ multiplex PCR, and TCRdb holds only the in-frame ones, with some missing. The table includes about 140,000 clones, more than 80% detected once. This specimen was peripheral blood, taken 28 days after the second dose of the MenACWY control vaccine. The source is an adult who received the MenACWY meningococcal vaccine as a control. This chain joins TRBV10-1 and TRBJ2-5; TRBD2 aligns across 11 bases. The DNA of the CDR3 is TGCGCCAGCAGTGAGTCCCTAGCGGGGGGTCCACGGGAGACCCAGTACTTC. The encoded protein is CASSESLAGGPRETQYF.